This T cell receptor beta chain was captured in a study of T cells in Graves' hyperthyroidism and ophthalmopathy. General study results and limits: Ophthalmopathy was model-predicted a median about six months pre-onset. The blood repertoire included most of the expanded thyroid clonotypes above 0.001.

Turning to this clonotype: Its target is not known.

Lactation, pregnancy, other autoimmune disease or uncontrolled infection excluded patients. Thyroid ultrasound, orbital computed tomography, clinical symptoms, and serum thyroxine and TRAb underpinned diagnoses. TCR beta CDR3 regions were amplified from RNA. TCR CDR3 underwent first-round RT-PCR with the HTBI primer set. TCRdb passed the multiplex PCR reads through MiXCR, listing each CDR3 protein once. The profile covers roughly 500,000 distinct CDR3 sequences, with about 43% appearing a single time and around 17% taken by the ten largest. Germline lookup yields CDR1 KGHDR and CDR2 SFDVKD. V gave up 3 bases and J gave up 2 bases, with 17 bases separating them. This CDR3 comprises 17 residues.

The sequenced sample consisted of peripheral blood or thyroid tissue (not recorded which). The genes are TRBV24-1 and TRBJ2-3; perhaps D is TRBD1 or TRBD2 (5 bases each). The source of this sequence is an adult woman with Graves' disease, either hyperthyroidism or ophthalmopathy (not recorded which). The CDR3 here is CATSDRGGLKYTDTQYF. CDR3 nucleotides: TGTGCCACCAGTGATCGGGGCGGGCTGAAATACACAGATACGCAGTATTTT.